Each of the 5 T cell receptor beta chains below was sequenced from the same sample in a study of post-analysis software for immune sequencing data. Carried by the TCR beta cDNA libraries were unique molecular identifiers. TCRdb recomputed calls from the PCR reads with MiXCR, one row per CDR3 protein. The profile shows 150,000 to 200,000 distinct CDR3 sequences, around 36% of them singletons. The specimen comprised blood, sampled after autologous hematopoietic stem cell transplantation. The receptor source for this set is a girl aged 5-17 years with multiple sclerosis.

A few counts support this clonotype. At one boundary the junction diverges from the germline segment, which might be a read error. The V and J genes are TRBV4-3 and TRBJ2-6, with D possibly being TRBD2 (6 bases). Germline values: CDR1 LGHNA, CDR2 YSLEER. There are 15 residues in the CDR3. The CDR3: CASSQGGTGANALTF. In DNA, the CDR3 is TGCGCCAGCAGCCAAGGAGGGACTGGGGCCAACGCCCTGACTTTC.

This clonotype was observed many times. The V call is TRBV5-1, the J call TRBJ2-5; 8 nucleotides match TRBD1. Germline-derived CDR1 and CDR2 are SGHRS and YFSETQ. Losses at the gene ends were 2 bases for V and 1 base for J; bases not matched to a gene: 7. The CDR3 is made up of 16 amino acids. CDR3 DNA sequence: TGCGCCAGCAGCTTTGGTGACAGGGGATCCCAAGAGACCCAGTACTTC. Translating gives CASSFGDRGSQETQYF.

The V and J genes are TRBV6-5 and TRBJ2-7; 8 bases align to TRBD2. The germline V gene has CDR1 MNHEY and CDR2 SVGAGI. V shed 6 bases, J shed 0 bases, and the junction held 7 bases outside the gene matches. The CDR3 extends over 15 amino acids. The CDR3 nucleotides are TGTGCCAGCAGGAACGTAGCGGGAAGCTCCTACGAGCAGTACTTC. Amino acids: CASRNVAGSSYEQYF.

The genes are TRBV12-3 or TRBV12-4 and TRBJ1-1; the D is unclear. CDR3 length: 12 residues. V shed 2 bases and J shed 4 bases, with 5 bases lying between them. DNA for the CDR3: TGTGCCAGCAGTTTAATTGGCACTGAAGCTTTCTTT. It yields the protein CASSLIGTEAFF.

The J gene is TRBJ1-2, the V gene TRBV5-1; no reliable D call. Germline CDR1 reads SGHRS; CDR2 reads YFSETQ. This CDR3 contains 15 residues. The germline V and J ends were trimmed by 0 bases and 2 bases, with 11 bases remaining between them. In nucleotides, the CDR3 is TGCGCCAGCAGCTTGGTTTCCGACGGCAACTATGGCTACACCTTC. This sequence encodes CASSLVSDGNYGYTF.